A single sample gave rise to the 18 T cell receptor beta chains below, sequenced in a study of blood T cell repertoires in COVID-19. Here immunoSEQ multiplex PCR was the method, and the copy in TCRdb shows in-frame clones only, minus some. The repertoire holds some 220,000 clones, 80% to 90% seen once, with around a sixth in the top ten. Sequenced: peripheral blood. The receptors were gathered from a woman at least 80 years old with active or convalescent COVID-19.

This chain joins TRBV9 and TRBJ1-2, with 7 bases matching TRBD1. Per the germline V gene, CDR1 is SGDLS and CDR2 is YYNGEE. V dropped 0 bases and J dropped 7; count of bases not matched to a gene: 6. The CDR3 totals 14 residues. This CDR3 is CASSVGTGVRGYTF. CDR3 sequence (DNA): TGTGCCAGCAGCGTAGGAACAGGGGTGCGTGGCTACACCTTC.

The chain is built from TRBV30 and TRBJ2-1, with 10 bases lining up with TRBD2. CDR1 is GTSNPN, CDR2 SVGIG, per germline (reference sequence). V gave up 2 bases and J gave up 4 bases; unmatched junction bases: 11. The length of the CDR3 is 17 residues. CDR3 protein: CAWSSLNSGRKYNEQFF. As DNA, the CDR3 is TGTGCCTGGAGTAGCCTAAATAGCGGGAGGAAATACAATGAGCAGTTCTTC.

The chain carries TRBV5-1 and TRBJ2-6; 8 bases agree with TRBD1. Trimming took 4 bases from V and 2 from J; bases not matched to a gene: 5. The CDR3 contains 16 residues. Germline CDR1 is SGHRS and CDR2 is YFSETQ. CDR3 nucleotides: TGCGCCAGCAGCGCGTCGACAGGGGCTGGGGCCAACGTCCTGACTTTC. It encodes CASSASTGAGANVLTF. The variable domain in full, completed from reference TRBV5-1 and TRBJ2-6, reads KAGVTQTPRYLIKTRGQQVTLSCSPISGHRSVSWYQQTPGQGLQFLFEYFSETQRNKGNFPGRFSGRQFSNSRSEMNVSTLELGDSALYLCASSASTGAGANVLTFGAGSRLTVL.

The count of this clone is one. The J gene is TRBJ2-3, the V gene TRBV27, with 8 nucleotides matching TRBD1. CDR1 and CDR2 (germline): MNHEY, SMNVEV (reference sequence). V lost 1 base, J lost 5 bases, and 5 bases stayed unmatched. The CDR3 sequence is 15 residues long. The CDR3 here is CASSLFGQGLDTQYF. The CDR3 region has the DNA TGTGCCAGCAGTTTATTCGGACAGGGCTTAGATACGCAGTATTTT.

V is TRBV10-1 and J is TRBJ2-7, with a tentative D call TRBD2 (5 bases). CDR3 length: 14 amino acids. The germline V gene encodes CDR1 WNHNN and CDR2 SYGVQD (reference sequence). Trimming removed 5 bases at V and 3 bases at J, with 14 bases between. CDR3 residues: CASSKPGKNYEQYF. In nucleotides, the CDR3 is TGCGCCAGCAGTAAACCGGGGAAAAACTACGAGCAGTACTTC.

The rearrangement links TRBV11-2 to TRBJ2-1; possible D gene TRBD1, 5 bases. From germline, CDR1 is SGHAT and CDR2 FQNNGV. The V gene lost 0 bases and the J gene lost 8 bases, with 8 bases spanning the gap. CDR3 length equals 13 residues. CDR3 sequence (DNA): TGTGCCAGCAGCTTAGACAGGGTCCATGAGCAGTTCTTC. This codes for CASSLDRVHEQFF.

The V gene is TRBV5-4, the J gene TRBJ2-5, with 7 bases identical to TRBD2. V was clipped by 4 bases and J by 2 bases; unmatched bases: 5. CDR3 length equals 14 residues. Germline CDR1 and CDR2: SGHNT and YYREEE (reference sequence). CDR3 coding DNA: TGTGCCAGCAGCCCTGGCGGGAGACAAGAGACCCAGTACTTC. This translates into CASSPGGRQETQYF. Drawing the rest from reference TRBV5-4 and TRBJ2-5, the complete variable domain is ETGVTQSPTHLIKTRGQQVTLRCSSQSGHNTVSWYQQALGQGPQFIFQYYREEENGRGNFPPRFSGLQFPNYSSELNVNALELDDSALYLCASSPGGRQETQYFGPGTRLLVL.

For the CDR3, the DNA is TGTGCCAGCAGTTTTGAGGGGGCCGTTGGGTGGGCTAGCACAGATACGCAGTATTTT. Amino acids: CASSFEGAVGWASTDTQYF. The chain combines TRBV28 with TRBJ2-3, with TRBD1 matching 7 bases. This CDR3 is built from 19 residues. J gave up 0 bases and V 3 bases, and 15 bases lay outside the gene matches. Germline CDR1 is MDHEN and CDR2 is SYDVKM.

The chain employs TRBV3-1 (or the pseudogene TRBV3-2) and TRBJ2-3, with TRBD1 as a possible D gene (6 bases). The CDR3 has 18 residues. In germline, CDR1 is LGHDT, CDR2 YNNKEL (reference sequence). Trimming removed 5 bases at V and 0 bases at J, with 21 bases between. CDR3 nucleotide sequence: TGTGCCAGCAGCGGACGTCCCTATTGGGGGCCTAGCACAGATACGCAGTATTTT. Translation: CASSGRPYWGPSTDTQYF.

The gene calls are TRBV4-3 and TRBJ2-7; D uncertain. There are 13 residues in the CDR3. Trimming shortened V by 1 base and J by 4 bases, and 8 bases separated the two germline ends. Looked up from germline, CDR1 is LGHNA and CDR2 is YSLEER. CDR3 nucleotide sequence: TGCGCCAGCAGCCAAGCTCCAGGATACGAGCAGTACTTC. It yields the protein CASSQAPGYEQYF.

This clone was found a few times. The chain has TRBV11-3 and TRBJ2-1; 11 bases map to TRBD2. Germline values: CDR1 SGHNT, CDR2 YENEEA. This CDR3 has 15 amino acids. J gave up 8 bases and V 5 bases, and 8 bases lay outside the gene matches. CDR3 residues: CASSRLAGGGDEQFF. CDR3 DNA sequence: TGTGCCAGCAGCCGGCTAGCGGGAGGCGGGGATGAGCAGTTCTTC.

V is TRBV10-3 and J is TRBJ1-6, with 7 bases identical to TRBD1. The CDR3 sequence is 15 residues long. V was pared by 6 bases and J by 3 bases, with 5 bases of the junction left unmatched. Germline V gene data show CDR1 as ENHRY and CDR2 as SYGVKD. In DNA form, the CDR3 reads TGTGCCATCAGAGAGACAGGGAACTATAATTCACCCCTCCACTTT. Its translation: CAIRETGNYNSPLHF.

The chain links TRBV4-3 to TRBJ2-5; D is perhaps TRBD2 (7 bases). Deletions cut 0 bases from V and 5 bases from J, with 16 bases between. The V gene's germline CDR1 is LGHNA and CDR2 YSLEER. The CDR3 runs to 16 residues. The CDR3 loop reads CASSQELGAGVETQYF. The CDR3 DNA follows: TGCGCCAGCAGCCAAGAGTTGGGGGCGGGGGTGGAGACCCAGTACTTC.

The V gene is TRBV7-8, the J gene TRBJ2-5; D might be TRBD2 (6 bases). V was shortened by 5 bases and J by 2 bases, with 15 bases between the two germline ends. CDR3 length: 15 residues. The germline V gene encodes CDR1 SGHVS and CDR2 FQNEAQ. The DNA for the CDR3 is TGTGCCAGCAGCCGATGGGGGGAGATACAAGAGACCCAGTACTTC. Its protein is CASSRWGEIQETQYF.

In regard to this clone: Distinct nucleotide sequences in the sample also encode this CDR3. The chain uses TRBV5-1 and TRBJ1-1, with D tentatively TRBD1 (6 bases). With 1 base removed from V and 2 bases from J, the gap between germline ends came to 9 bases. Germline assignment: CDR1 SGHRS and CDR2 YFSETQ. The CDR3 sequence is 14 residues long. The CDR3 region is CASSLQGGNTEAFF. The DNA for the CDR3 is TGCGCCAGCAGCTTGCAAGGGGGAAACACTGAAGCTTTCTTT.

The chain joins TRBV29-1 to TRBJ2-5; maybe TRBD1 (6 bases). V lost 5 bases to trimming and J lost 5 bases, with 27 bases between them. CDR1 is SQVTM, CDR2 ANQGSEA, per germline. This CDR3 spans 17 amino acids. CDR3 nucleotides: TGCAGCGTTCTACGTGAGGGCCCCCTCAGGGGTATGGAGACCCAGTACTTC. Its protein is CSVLREGPLRGMETQYF.

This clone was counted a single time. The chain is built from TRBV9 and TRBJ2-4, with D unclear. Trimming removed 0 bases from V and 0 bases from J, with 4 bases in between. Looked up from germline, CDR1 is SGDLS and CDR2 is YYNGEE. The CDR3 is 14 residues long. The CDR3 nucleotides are TGTGCCAGCAGCGTAGGAGTAGCCAAAAACATTCAGTACTTC. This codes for CASSVGVAKNIQYF.

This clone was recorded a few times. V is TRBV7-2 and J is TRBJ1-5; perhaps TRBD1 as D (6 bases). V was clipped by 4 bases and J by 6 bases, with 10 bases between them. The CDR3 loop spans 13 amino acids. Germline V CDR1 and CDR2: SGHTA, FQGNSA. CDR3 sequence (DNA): TGTGCCAGCAGCTCCACAGGGATTCAGCCCCAGCATTTT. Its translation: CASSSTGIQPQHF.